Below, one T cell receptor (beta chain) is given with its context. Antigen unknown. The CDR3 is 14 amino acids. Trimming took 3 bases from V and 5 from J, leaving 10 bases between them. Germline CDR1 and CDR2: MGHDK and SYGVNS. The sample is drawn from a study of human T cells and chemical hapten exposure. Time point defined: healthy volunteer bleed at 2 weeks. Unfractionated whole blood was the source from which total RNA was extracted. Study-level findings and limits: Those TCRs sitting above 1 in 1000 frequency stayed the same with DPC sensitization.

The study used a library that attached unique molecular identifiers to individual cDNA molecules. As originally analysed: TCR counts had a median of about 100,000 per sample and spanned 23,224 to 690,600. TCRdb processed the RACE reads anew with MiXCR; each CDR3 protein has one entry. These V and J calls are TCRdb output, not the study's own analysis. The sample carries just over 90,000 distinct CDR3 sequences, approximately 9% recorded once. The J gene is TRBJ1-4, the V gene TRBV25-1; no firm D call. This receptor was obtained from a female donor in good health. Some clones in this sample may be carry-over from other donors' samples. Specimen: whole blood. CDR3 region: CASSDDKSNEKLFF. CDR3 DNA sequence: TGTGCCAGCAGTGATGACAAGTCGAATGAAAAACTGTTTTTT.